One and the same sample provided the 19 T cell receptor beta chains below, sequenced in a study of CD8 T cells in Susac syndrome. Random hexamers were used to reverse transcribe an amount of roughly 0.5 to 1 ug RNA. MiXCR, applied by TCRdb to the immunoSEQ multiplex PCR reads, yields one record per CDR3 protein. The table has 150,000 to 190,000 distinct CDR3 sequences, around 96% seen once. The sample taken for sequencing was CD8+ T cells from PBMCs. All receptors come from a human donor with multiple sclerosis.

CDR3 region: CASSQDGGKGEAFF. CDR3 coding DNA: TGCGCCAGCAGCCAAGACGGGGGGAAAGGGGAAGCTTTCTTT. This chain joins TRBV4-3 and TRBJ1-1; perhaps TRBD1 as D (5 bases). The CDR3 totals 14 residues. Germline-derived CDR1 and CDR2 are LGHNA and YSLEER. The ends were cut back, 0 bases at V and 8 bases at J, with 13 bases in the middle.

This sequence joins TRBV7-9 and TRBJ1-6; D may be TRBD1 (6 bases). V lost 3 bases and J 7 bases, leaving 16 bases between the germline ends. CDR1 is SEHNR and CDR2 is FQNEAQ in the germline V gene (reference sequence). The CDR3 covers 16 residues. CDR3 sequence: CASSFQWEGVNSPLHF. The CDR3 nucleotides read TGTGCCAGCAGCTTCCAGTGGGAGGGGGTGAATTCACCCCTCCACTTT.

V is TRBV19 and J is TRBJ2-7; 8 bases are shared with TRBD2. The germline gives CDR1 LNHDA, CDR2 SQIVND (reference sequence). This CDR3 has 17 amino acids. The V segment lost 4 bases and the J segment 3 bases; nucleotides outside the gene matches: 14. The CDR3 is CASSTISRGGANYEQYF. The CDR3 DNA is TGTGCCAGTAGTACTATATCTCGGGGGGGAGCGAACTACGAGCAGTACTTC.

Here the CDR3 reads CASSFGTAKEQYF. The CDR3 nucleotides read TGTGCCAGCAGTTTCGGGACAGCCAAGGAGCAGTACTTC. The chain couples TRBV27 to TRBJ2-7; 7 bases agree with TRBD1. Germline CDR1 MNHEY, CDR2 SMNVEV (reference sequence). CDR3 length: 13 amino acids. With 3 bases clipped from V and 7 bases from J, the junction kept 6 bases outside the gene matches.

The CDR3 reads CASTQARATNTGELFF. The CDR3 region has the DNA TGTGCCAGCACTCAAGCCCGGGCAACGAACACCGGGGAGCTGTTTTTT. The chain combines TRBV13 with TRBJ2-2; D is uncertain. There are 16 residues in the CDR3. V lost 7 bases and J 0 bases, leaving 15 bases between the germline ends. Germline CDR1 and CDR2: PRHDT and FYEKMQ (reference sequence).

This sequence joins TRBV7-9 and TRBJ1-2; no definite D call. This CDR3 spans 15 amino acids. Trimming shortened V by 1 base and J by 0 bases, and 9 bases separated the two germline ends. Germline V gene data show CDR1 as SEHNR and CDR2 as FQNEAQ (reference sequence). In DNA, the CDR3 is TGTGCCAGCAGCTTAGGAGGTAGATCTAACTATGGCTACACCTTC. It yields the protein CASSLGGRSNYGYTF.

This clonotype was seen just once. This chain joins TRBV20-1 and TRBJ1-5; D not resolved. This CDR3 is 18 amino acids long. CDR1 and CDR2 (germline): DFQATT, SNEGSKA (reference sequence). Trimming cost V 0 bases and J 5 bases, with 23 bases left between them. The CDR3 bases are TGCAGTGCTAGAGATATAGGGCAGACCCGGGTGGTTGATCAGCCCCAGCATTTT. Its translation: CSARDIGQTRVVDQPQHF.

The V and J genes are TRBV7-3 and TRBJ2-3; weak D call: TRBD2 (6 bases). The CDR3 has 14 residues. V was clipped by 5 bases and J by 1 base, with 10 bases between them. From germline, CDR1 is SGHTA and CDR2 FQGTGA. CDR3 amino acids: CASSPGLRTDTQYF. The CDR3 DNA sequence: TGTGCCAGCAGCCCGGGACTCCGCACAGATACGCAGTATTTT.

This clonotype came up once. As DNA, the CDR3 is TGTGCCAGCAGTTACCAGGGCGAGCAGTACTTC. Amino acids: CASSYQGEQYF. The chain couples TRBV12-3 or TRBV12-4 to TRBJ2-7, with D perhaps matching TRBD1 (5 bases). This CDR3 region has 11 residues. V was shortened by 4 bases and J by 6 bases, with 7 bases between the two germline ends.

The V call is TRBV27, the J call TRBJ2-7, with 10 bases identical to TRBD2. V gave up 6 bases and J gave up 7 bases; unmatched junction bases: 6. The CDR3 totals 13 residues. CDR1 is MNHEY, CDR2 SMNVEV, per germline (reference sequence). The CDR3 bases are TGTGCCAGCAGGAGCGGGGGGGCGTGGGAGCAGTACTTC. Translating gives CASRSGGAWEQYF.

V is TRBV27 and J is TRBJ1-6, with 9 bases matching TRBD1. V shed 6 bases and J 7 bases; nucleotides not matched to a gene: 4. CDR1 MNHEY and CDR2 SMNVEV come from the germline V gene (reference sequence). The CDR3 extends over 14 amino acids. This chain's CDR3 is CASSYDRGNSPLHF. CDR3 DNA sequence: TGTGCCAGCAGCTATGACAGGGGGAATTCACCCCTCCACTTT.

This clonotype appeared a single time. The V and J genes are TRBV27 and TRBJ1-4; 7 bases match TRBD1. This CDR3 region has 13 residues. From germline, CDR1 is MNHEY and CDR2 SMNVEV (reference sequence). V shed 10 bases, J shed 7 bases, and the junction held 9 bases outside the gene matches. This chain's CDR3 is CATSQGDGEKLFF. The CDR3, as DNA: TGTGCCACCTCCCAGGGGGATGGTGAAAAACTGTTTTTT. The full variable domain, with the rest looked up from reference TRBV27 and TRBJ1-4, is EAQVTQNPRYLITVTGKKLTVTCSQNMNHEYMSWYRQDPGLGLRQIYYSMNVEVTDKGDVPEGYKVSRKEKRNFPLILESPSPNQTSLYFCATSQGDGEKLFFGSGTQLSVL.

In this sample, this clonotype turned up once. The genes are TRBV27 and TRBJ1-5; maybe TRBD1 (6 bases). This CDR3 is 16 amino acids long. Germline V lookup: CDR1 MNHEY, CDR2 SMNVEV (reference sequence). V was cut by 5 bases and J by 4 bases, with 18 bases left in between. The CDR3 protein is CASSTAGGAYNQPQHF. The DNA of the CDR3 is TGTGCCAGCAGTACAGCGGGGGGGGCTTATAATCAGCCCCAGCATTTT.

J is TRBJ1-2 and V is TRBV6-4, with 8 positions matching TRBD1. This CDR3 spans 16 amino acids. Unmatched junction bases numbered 12, after V lost 3 bases and J lost 6 bases. Germline V gene sequence: CDR1 MRHNA, CDR2 SNTAGT. This CDR3 reads CASSEGADRGSHGYTF. For the CDR3, the DNA is TGTGCCAGCAGTGAAGGCGCCGACAGGGGCTCACATGGCTACACCTTC.

The CDR3 is CASSLARGTVYEQYF. CDR3 DNA: TGTGCCAGCAGCTTAGCGCGTGGGACCGTCTACGAGCAGTACTTC. The V call is TRBV11-1, the J call TRBJ2-7, with D perhaps matching TRBD1 or TRBD2 (5 bases each). The CDR3 is made up of 15 amino acids. The V and J ends lost 0 bases and 3 bases respectively, with 12 bases between them. Germline CDR1 SGHAT, CDR2 FQDESV (reference sequence).

The CDR3 DNA reads TGTGCCAGTAGTATAGGGACTAGCGACGAAGAGACCCAGTACTTC. Amino acids: CASSIGTSDEETQYF. The chain uses TRBV19 and TRBJ2-5, with TRBD2 identical over 9 bases. V shed 1 base, J shed 3 bases, and the junction held 3 bases outside the gene matches. Germline-derived CDR1 and CDR2 are LNHDA and SQIVND (reference sequence). The CDR3 sequence is 15 residues long.

J is TRBJ2-7 and V is TRBV28; no clear D gene. This CDR3 comprises 13 residues. Germline V gives CDR1 MDHEN, CDR2 SYDVKM. Between the trimmed V and J ends, which lost 7 bases and 0 bases, there was a span of 10 bases. This CDR3 is CASKHGNSYEQYF. The CDR3 DNA reads as TGTGCCAGCAAGCATGGTAACTCCTACGAGCAGTACTTC.

The chain links TRBV6-2 or TRBV6-3 to TRBJ2-1; a weak D match, TRBD2 (5 bases). Germline V gene lookup returns CDR1 MNHEY and CDR2 SVGEGT. The CDR3 totals 13 residues. Trimming left V 5 bases short and J 10 bases short, with 15 bases between. The CDR3 DNA sequence: TGTGCCAGCAGTCCCCTTAGGACGGGGGAGCAGTTCTTC. The encoded protein is CASSPLRTGEQFF.

The chain uses TRBV10-3 and TRBJ2-4, with 8 bases lining up with TRBD1. CDR1 ENHRY and CDR2 SYGVKD come from the germline V gene. The CDR3 contains 12 residues. With V trimmed by 10 bases and J by 5 bases, 4 bases remained unmatched. In DNA, the CDR3 is TGTGCCACCATGGACAGGGAAAACATTCAGTACTTC. This codes for CATMDRENIQYF.